This T cell receptor (beta chain) was documented in a study of blood T cell repertoires in COVID-19. Study context: From the United States, Italy and Spain came samples of acute and convalescent COVID-19. The analysed material was cDNA or gDNA that came from T cells, B-cell-depleted T cells, or PBMCs.

Method: immunoSEQ multiplex PCR; TCRdb's copy keeps in-frame clones and lacks some. The sample yields around 92,000 clones, around 67% seen once. This CDR3 has 16 amino acids. Germline CDR1 and CDR2: MNHNY and SVGAGI (reference sequence). With 6 bases removed from V and 4 bases from J, the gap between germline ends came to 19 bases. The chain employs TRBV6-6 and TRBJ1-5; D is perhaps TRBD1 (6 bases). This receptor was identified in a man between 65 and 85 years old with COVID-19, enrolled during active disease. The sample consisted of peripheral blood. The chain's CDR3 is CASRGAGHSGNQPQHF. In DNA, the CDR3 is TGTGCCAGCAGGGGGGCAGGCCATTCGGGAAATCAGCCCCAGCATTTT.